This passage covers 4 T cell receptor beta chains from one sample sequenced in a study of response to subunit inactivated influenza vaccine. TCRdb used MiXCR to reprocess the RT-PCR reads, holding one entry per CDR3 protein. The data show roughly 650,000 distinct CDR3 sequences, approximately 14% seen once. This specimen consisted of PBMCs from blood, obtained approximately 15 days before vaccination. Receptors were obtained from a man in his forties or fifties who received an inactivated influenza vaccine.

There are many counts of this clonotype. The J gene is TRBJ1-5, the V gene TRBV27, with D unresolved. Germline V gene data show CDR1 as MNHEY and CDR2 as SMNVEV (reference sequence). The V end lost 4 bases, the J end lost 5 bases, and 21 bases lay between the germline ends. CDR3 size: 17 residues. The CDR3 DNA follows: TGTGCCAGCAGTTCGGAACGACTCCTCGGAGAACATCAGCCCCAGCATTTT. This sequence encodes CASSSERLLGEHQPQHF.

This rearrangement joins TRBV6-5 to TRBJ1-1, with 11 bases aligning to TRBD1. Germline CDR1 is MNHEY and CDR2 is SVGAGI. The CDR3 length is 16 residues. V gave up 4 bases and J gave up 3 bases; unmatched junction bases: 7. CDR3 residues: CASSSDRGRGDTEAFF. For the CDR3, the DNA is TGTGCCAGCAGTTCGGACAGGGGGCGCGGTGACACTGAAGCTTTCTTT.

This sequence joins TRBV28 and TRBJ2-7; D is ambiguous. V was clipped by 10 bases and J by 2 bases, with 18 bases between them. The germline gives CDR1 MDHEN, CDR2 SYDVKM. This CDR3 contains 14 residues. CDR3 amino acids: CATNSLTTAYEQYF. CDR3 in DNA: TGTGCCACCAACTCCTTAACGACCGCCTACGAGCAGTACTTC.

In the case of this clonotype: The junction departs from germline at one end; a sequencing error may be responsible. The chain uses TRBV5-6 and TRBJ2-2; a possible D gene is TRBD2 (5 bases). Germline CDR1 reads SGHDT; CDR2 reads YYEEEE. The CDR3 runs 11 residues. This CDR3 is CASSLAGELLF. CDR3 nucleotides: TGTGCCAGCAGCTTGGCCGGGGAGCTGCTTTTT.